Each of the 17 T cell receptor beta chains below was sequenced from the same sample in a study of blood T cell repertoires in COVID-19. TCRdb keeps only in-frame clones here, not all; method: immunoSEQ multiplex PCR. Here the sample spans some 320,000 clones, under 90% being singletons. Sequenced material: peripheral blood. All receptors derive from a woman in her 30s with COVID-19, enrolled during active disease.

The J gene is TRBJ2-2, the V gene TRBV6-5; no definite D call. From germline, CDR1 is MNHEY and CDR2 SVGAGI. Trimming left V 3 bases short and J 4 bases short, with 6 bases between. The CDR3 spans 13 residues. The CDR3 DNA reads TGTGCCAGCAGTTATTTCTCCACCGGGGAGCTGTTTTTT. It encodes CASSYFSTGELFF.

The rearrangement links TRBV9 to TRBJ1-2; D might be TRBD1 (5 bases). Germline V lookup: CDR1 SGDLS, CDR2 YYNGEE. The germline V and J ends were trimmed by 2 bases and 4 bases, with 9 bases remaining between them. The CDR3 has 13 residues. The CDR3 DNA follows: TGTGCCAGCAGCGTCAGGGAAGGCTATGGCTACACCTTC. Its translation is CASSVREGYGYTF.

The chain links TRBV19 to TRBJ1-4, with D perhaps matching TRBD1 (6 bases). This CDR3 is 12 amino acids long. The V gene lost 9 bases and the J gene lost 6 bases, with 11 bases spanning the gap. CDR1 and CDR2 from the germline V gene are LNHDA and SQIVND (reference sequence). CDR3 residues: CASRGGHEKLFF. CDR3 DNA: TGTGCCAGCCGAGGGGGTCATGAAAAACTGTTTTTT.

The chain has TRBV12-2 and TRBJ2-7; the table gives TRBD1 as D, unverified against the DNA. TRBV12-2 is listed as a pseudogene. This CDR3 contains 18 residues. This CDR3 is CASRLAVGRVPSSYEQYF. The CDR3 DNA reads as TGTGCAAGTCGCTTAGCGGTCGGCAGGGTCCCGAGCTCCTACGAGCAGTACTTC.

This sequence joins TRBV21-1 and TRBJ2-7; the table's D call of TRBD1 was not tested on the DNA. TRBV21-1 is labeled a pseudogene. This CDR3 is 14 amino acids long. CDR3: CASSKQGITYEQYF. Written as DNA, the CDR3 is TGTGCCAGCAGCAAACAGGGGATCACCTACGAGCAGTACTTC.

The V gene is TRBV19, the J gene TRBJ2-1; a possible D gene is TRBD1 (6 bases). This CDR3 has 13 residues. V lost 5 bases to trimming and J lost 10 bases, with 15 bases between them. Looked up from germline, CDR1 is LNHDA and CDR2 is SQIVND (reference sequence). Written as DNA, the CDR3 is TGTGCCAGTAGTCTACAGGGAAGTGGGGAGCAGTTCTTC. Encoded protein: CASSLQGSGEQFF. Full variable domain (missing parts from reference TRBV19 and TRBJ2-1): DGGITQSPKYLFRKEGQNVTLSCEQNLNHDAMYWYRQDPGQGLRLIYYSQIVNDFQKGDIAEGYSVSREKKESFPLTVTSAQKNPTAFYLCASSLQGSGEQFFGPGTRLTVL.

The CDR3 region is CASGLFLGAQDEKLFF. The CDR3 coding sequence is TGTGCTAGTGGTTTGTTCTTGGGCGCCCAGGATGAAAAACTGTTTTTT. The J gene is TRBJ1-4, the V gene TRBV12-5, with D uncertain. The V and J ends lost 2 bases and 6 bases respectively, with 16 bases between them. CDR1 and CDR2 from the germline V gene are LGHNT and FRNRAP. This CDR3 contains 16 residues.

The genes are TRBV5-1 and TRBJ1-6; D perhaps matches TRBD1 (6 bases). The V end lost 1 base, the J end lost 14 bases, and 16 bases lay between the germline ends. The CDR3 covers 14 residues. Germline V gene data show CDR1 as SGHRS and CDR2 as YFSETQ. The chain's CDR3 is CASSLRQGMSALHF. CDR3 bases: TGCGCCAGCAGCTTGAGGCAGGGGATGTCGGCCCTCCACTTT.

The rearrangement uses TRBV6-5 and TRBJ1-1; no definite D call. The CDR3 is 14 amino acids. The V end was cut by 8 bases, the J end by 0 bases, with 13 bases between. Germline V gives CDR1 MNHEY, CDR2 SVGAGI. CDR3 nucleotides: TGTGCCAGCTCATTCTCCGCGGTGAACACTGAAGCTTTCTTT. This translates into CASSFSAVNTEAFF.

The chain is built from TRBV5-1 and TRBJ2-7; D is possibly TRBD2 (5 bases). CDR3 length: 14 residues. The V and J ends lost 7 bases and 4 bases respectively, with 18 bases between them. Germline V lookup: CDR1 SGHRS, CDR2 YFSETQ. The CDR3 loop reads CASGPSGFQYEQYF. CDR3 DNA sequence: TGCGCCAGCGGACCTTCGGGATTCCAATACGAGCAGTACTTC.

The chain recombines TRBV5-8 with TRBJ2-1; TRBD2 is a possible D gene (5 bases). The CDR3 spans 13 residues. The germline V gene has CDR1 SGHTS and CDR2 YDEGEE. V was trimmed by 2 bases and J by 4 bases, leaving 7 bases between them. CDR3 DNA: TGTGCCAGCAGCTTCAGAGGGTACAATGAGCAGTTCTTC. This gives the protein CASSFRGYNEQFF.

The V and J genes are TRBV19 and TRBJ1-5, with D possibly matching TRBD1 (5 bases). The CDR3 is 14 residues long. Germline CDR1 and CDR2: LNHDA and SQIVND (reference sequence). Deletions cut 7 bases from V and 3 bases from J, with 13 bases between. The CDR3 sequence is CASTAGRYNQPQHF. For the CDR3, the DNA is TGTGCCAGTACCGCGGGACGATACAATCAGCCCCAGCATTTT.

J is TRBJ2-1 and V is TRBV27, with D unclear. The V and J ends lost 2 bases and 0 bases respectively, with 5 bases between them. This CDR3 has 14 residues. The germline CDR1 and CDR2 sequences are MNHEY and SMNVEV (reference sequence). CDR3 sequence: CASSLDSSYNEQFF. CDR3 DNA sequence: TGTGCCAGCAGTTTAGATAGCTCCTACAATGAGCAGTTCTTC.

This clone was recorded only once. V usage is TRBV7-9 and J usage is TRBJ2-3, with TRBD2 matching 14 bases. The trim removed 3 bases at V and 3 bases at J, leaving 11 bases unmatched. Germline V gene sequence: CDR1 SEHNR, CDR2 FQNEAQ (reference sequence). This CDR3 comprises 19 residues. This CDR3 is CASSFRLAGGPSATDTQYF. The CDR3 DNA is TGTGCCAGCAGCTTCCGACTAGCGGGGGGGCCTAGTGCGACAGATACGCAGTATTTT.

The genes are TRBV5-6 and TRBJ2-1, with D possibly being TRBD2 (5 bases). Germline V gives CDR1 SGHDT, CDR2 YYEEEE. The CDR3 runs 14 residues. Trimming took 5 bases from V and 8 from J, leaving 17 bases between them. The CDR3 DNA is TGTGCCAGCAGTTGGAGGTCGAATCCCGATGAGCAGTTCTTC. Translating gives CASSWRSNPDEQFF.

The chain uses TRBV18 and TRBJ1-6, with TRBD1 matching 10 bases. The CDR3 has 16 residues. V gave up 2 bases and J gave up 7 bases; unmatched junction bases: 5. Germline loops: CDR1 KGHSH, CDR2 LQKENI. The CDR3 DNA reads TGTGCCAGCTCACCAGCCGGGGACAGGGGAAATTCACCCCTCCACTTT. This codes for CASSPAGDRGNSPLHF.

The genes are TRBV3-1 (or the pseudogene TRBV3-2) and TRBJ1-3, with 10 nucleotides matching TRBD1. J was trimmed by 11 bases and V by 4 bases; bases with no gene match: 20. Germline V gene sequence: CDR1 LGHDT, CDR2 YNNKEL (reference sequence). The CDR3 is 18 residues long. CDR3 nucleotides: TGTGCCAGCAGCCTCGCTCGATCAGACAGGGGGCGGGTCGGATCCATATATTTT. Translated: CASSLARSDRGRVGSIYF.